This TCR beta chain was sequenced during a study of Ad26.COV2.S vaccination and SARS-CoV-2 variants. The wider study: Intramuscular Ad26.COV2.S at 5x10^10 or 1x10^11 viral particles.

Concerning this clone itself: Antigen: not known.

Treatment meaning: approximately 18 received Ad26.COV2.S at low or high dose, single or two shots; 5 received placebo; per-sample allocation not given. Each sample was drawn 63 days after the first injection (of vaccine or placebo). This Boston cohort included adults aged 18-55 years. Produced via immunoSEQ multiplex PCR; TCRdb's table is partial and in-frame only. The sample contains about 350,000 clones, approximately 86% of which appear only once. Study-level points and caveats: Vaccine and placebo recipients had similar non-spike TCR breadth.

V was trimmed by 5 bases and J by 8 bases, leaving 18 bases between them. This CDR3 comprises 15 residues. Germline CDR1 reads LNHDA; CDR2 reads SQIVND (reference sequence). This TCR was recovered from a person between 18 and 65 years old who received the Ad26.COV2.S COVID-19 vaccine or a placebo. The gene calls are TRBV19 and TRBJ1-4; D unclear. The sequenced sample was peripheral blood, obtained in a trial of Ad26.COV2.S vaccine versus placebo. CDR3 in DNA: TGTGCCAGTAGTGCGGGAACAGTCCCGTGGGAAAAACTGTTTTTT. The encoded protein is CASSAGTVPWEKLFF.